This TCR beta chain was recorded in a study of OX40 agonist ivuxolimab in advanced cancers. Germline assignment: CDR1 SQVTM and CDR2 ANQGSEA. V lost 4 bases, J lost 3 bases, and 6 bases lay in between. The CDR3 extends over 11 amino acids. The repertoire was sequenced with immunoSEQ multiplex PCR; TCRdb's copy has only in-frame clones and lacks some. The sample has some 90,000 clones, 87% seen once; the top ten hold roughly 4.9%. The origin of this receptor is an adult with an advanced solid tumor such as melanoma, head and neck, liver or kidney cancer. The V gene is TRBV29-1, the J gene TRBJ2-5, with a possible D match to TRBD2 (6 bases). The material was CD4+ or CD8+ T cells sorted from blood, obtained in a trial of the OX40 agonist ivuxolimab. In DNA, the CDR3 is TGCAGCGTTGGCGGGGAAGAGACCCAGTACTTC. It translates to CSVGGEETQYF.